This TCR beta chain was captured in a study of CD8+ T cells in alopecia areata. Whole-study context: A regimen of oral tofacitinib, 5 to 10 mg twice daily, was given to treated patients. People stayed on tofacitinib for 6 to 18 months, then stopped the drug for 6 months.

Findings and caveats of the study: Shared TCR sequences were less clear between patients than in mice, possibly partly from HLA diversity.

cDNA serving as the sequencing template came from extracted, reverse transcribed RNA. The protocol was immunoSEQ multiplex PCR, while the TCRdb copy is restricted to in-frame clones and leaves out a portion. There are 150,000 or so clones in the sample; around 86% occur only once, and approximately 16% lies in the top ten. The CDR3 runs to 14 residues. V was clipped by 4 bases and J by 5 bases, with 14 bases between them. Germline V gene lookup returns CDR1 MGHRA and CDR2 YSYEKL. Concerning this clone itself: Its specificity is not known.

The source is a human donor with alopecia areata. This specimen consisted of CD8+ T cells sorted from blood, obtained at week 0. The chain couples TRBV4-1 to TRBJ1-1; D is ambiguous. CDR3 sequence: CASSPGPGKTEAFF. The CDR3, as DNA: TGCGCCAGCAGCCCCGGCCCCGGGAAGACTGAAGCTTTCTTT.